Shown below are 8 T cell receptor beta chains from a single sample sequenced in a study of cytomegalovirus exposure and HLA in healthy donors. The PCR contained 60 Vbeta and 13 Jbeta primers. The table came from immunoSEQ multiplex PCR; TCRdb's copy has only in-frame clones and leaves some out. The sample lists some 150,000 clones; approximately 84% were seen once. The sample was PBMCs. All receptors derive from a woman in her 50s in good health and CMV-seropositive.

The chain couples TRBV29-1 to TRBJ1-1; the D is unclear. The length of the CDR3 is 13 residues. Germline assignment: CDR1 SQVTM and CDR2 ANQGSEA. V lost 6 bases to trimming and J lost 4 bases, with 15 bases between them. CDR3 sequence: CSVGPSGSTEAFF. The CDR3 bases are TGCAGCGTCGGCCCATCTGGGAGCACTGAAGCTTTCTTT.

This clone was counted only a few times. The chain is built from TRBV19 and TRBJ1-5; TRBD1 matches 9 bases. The CDR3 contains 17 residues. V shed 3 bases, J shed 0 bases, and the junction held 6 bases outside the gene matches. Germline CDR1 reads LNHDA; CDR2 reads SQIVND (reference sequence). This CDR3 is CASSMGQGRHSNQPQHF. The CDR3 DNA reads as TGTGCCAGTAGTATGGGACAGGGCCGGCATAGCAATCAGCCCCAGCATTTT.

The gene calls are TRBV27 and TRBJ1-2; D perhaps matches TRBD1 (6 bases). The CDR3 spans 15 residues. The V gene's germline CDR1 is MNHEY and CDR2 SMNVEV (reference sequence). V dropped 2 bases and J dropped 6 bases, with 16 bases sitting between them. The CDR3 sequence is CASSLGGQRGDGYTF. CDR3 nucleotides: TGTGCCAGCAGTTTAGGAGGACAGAGAGGCGATGGCTACACCTTC.

The table lists this clone with a count of one. The rearrangement uses TRBV19 and TRBJ2-3, with 10 bases lining up with TRBD2. Unmatched junction bases numbered 5, after V lost 4 bases and J lost 1 base. Germline V gene sequence: CDR1 LNHDA, CDR2 SQIVND (reference sequence). This CDR3 contains 16 residues. The DNA for the CDR3 is TGTGCCAGTAGTACTTCTAGCGGGAGCGGCACAGATACGCAGTATTTT. Its translation is CASSTSSGSGTDTQYF.

This chain connects TRBV6-5 to TRBJ1-1; no definite D call. CDR3 length: 14 amino acids. V dropped 8 bases and J dropped 4 bases, with 17 bases sitting between them. Looked up from germline, CDR1 is MNHEY and CDR2 is SVGAGI. The CDR3 nucleotides are TGTGCCAGCGGGAGAGTGGTTGGTTCCACTGAAGCTTTCTTT. Its translation is CASGRVVGSTEAFF.

The rearrangement joins TRBV4-3 to TRBJ1-4; D unresolved. This CDR3 spans 13 amino acids. CDR1 and CDR2 from the germline V gene are LGHNA and YSLEER. V was cut by 0 bases and J by 14 bases, with 13 bases left in between. CDR3 DNA sequence: TGCGCCAGCAGCCAAGATTCCTCCCGGGTCCTGTTTTTT. Translating it yields CASSQDSSRVLFF.

The chain couples TRBV7-6 to TRBJ2-3; D is unresolved. The germline V and J ends were trimmed by 4 bases and 2 bases, with 7 bases remaining between them. The CDR3 runs to 13 residues. Germline values: CDR1 SGHVS, CDR2 FNYEAQ. CDR3: CASSSSYTDTQYF. CDR3 DNA sequence: TGTGCCAGCAGCTCCTCTTACACAGATACGCAGTATTTT.

This clone came up a few times. The chain carries TRBV5-8 and TRBJ2-3; D is uncertain. Germline V gene lookup returns CDR1 SGHTS and CDR2 YDEGEE. V lost 6 bases, J lost 9 bases, and 14 bases lay in between. The CDR3 has 12 amino acids. The CDR3 sequence is CASNIKQYTQYF. In DNA, the CDR3 is TGTGCCAGCAACATAAAACAGTACACGCAGTATTTT. Looking up the rest from reference TRBV5-8 and TRBJ2-3 gives the full variable domain: EAGVTQSPTHLIKTRGQQATLRCSPISGHTSVYWYQQALGLGLQFLLWYDEGEERNRGNFPPRFSGRQFPNYSSELNVNALELEDSALYLCASNIKQYTQYFGPGTRLTVL.